What follows is one TCR beta chain and its context. This clone was counted a single time. No antigen is known for it. One base away there is no much larger clone; base qualities are not given. To sequence the TCRbeta CDR3 region, genomic DNA was isolated from the sorted cells. TCRbeta CDR3 regions were sequenced using the immunoSEQ Assay. In its TCRdb copy, this immuneACCESS table keeps in-frame sequences only and misses some clones. Where compared with another copy, unresolved V genes explain less than half of these, and the others have no known cause. For this sample the table gives roughly 48,000 clones, of which about four fifths were detected only once. The ten most abundant clones make up roughly 1.1% of the sample. The data were taken from a study of OX40 agonist ivuxolimab in advanced cancers. About the study as a whole: Ivuxolimab, which targeted the costimulatory receptor OX40 (CD134), was an agonistic, fully human IgG2 monoclonal antibody. The dose-escalation cohort was 80% to 90% male with a mean age of around 62 years, ranging from about 20 to 80. Among the approximately 54 dose-escalation patients, about 20 had hepatocellular carcinoma, roughly 15 melanoma, 9 renal cell carcinoma and 9 head and neck cancer. Three dose-escalation patients achieved partial responses, one with hepatocellular carcinoma and two with cutaneous melanoma. The paper describes the monotherapy dose-escalation part (N of about 47 patients) of the phase I trial of ivuxolimab. Intravenous ivuxolimab was administered to patients every 2 weeks at six dose levels: 0.01, 0.1, 0.3, 1.5, 3 and 10 mg/kg. Prior anti-PD-1, anti-PD-L1 or anti-CTLA-4 therapy was permitted, and checkpoint inhibitors had been received by around 39% of dose-escalation patients. Peripheral TCRbeta sequencing was intended to test whether TCR sequence diversity was altered and clonal T-cell expansion was caused by ivuxolimab.

Per the germline V gene (reference sequence), SEHNR is the CDR1 and FQNEAQ is the CDR2. Including cysteine and phenylalanine, the CDR3 has 14 amino acids. Only the CDR3 DNA stays, 42 bases, in frame from base 1. V is shortened by 5 bases, J by 1 base, and the region joining them spans 12 bases. Overall study outcomes, separate from this receptor: After ivuxolimab, more expanded clones were found on average in CD8+ T cells than in CD4+ T cells. At doses of 0.1 to 3.0 mg/kg, clonal expansion of both CD4+ and CD8+ T cells in blood was seen between baseline and week 6. Low levels of normalized T-cell clonal expansion were also seen in some patients who did not respond. In the 0.1-3.0 mg/kg groups, partial responders were among the patients with the lowest normalized peripheral clonal expansion, particularly in CD8+ T cells. Antigen specificity was not determined for the clonally expanded peripheral T cells.

The trial excluded patients who had a history of autoimmune disease or who were on systemic immunosuppression. Peripheral blood for TCR sequencing was drawn from every dose cohort at baseline, at cycle 4 day 1 and at cycle 7 day 1. The samples were taken from a phase I, first-in-human, multicenter, open-label dose-escalation trial of ivuxolimab. Adults with locally advanced or metastatic melanoma, renal cell, hepatocellular, or head and neck squamous cell carcinoma were enrolled in the trial. Before TCR sequencing, CD4+ T cells and CD8+ T cells were sorted from peripheral blood as separate populations.

This TCR came from an adult with an advanced solid tumor such as melanoma, head and neck, liver or kidney cancer. This specimen consisted of CD4+ or CD8+ T cells sorted from blood, obtained in a trial of the OX40 agonist ivuxolimab. Here the chain combines TRBV7-9 and TRBJ2-7, and possibly TRBD1, on 6 matching bases. The nucleotide sequence is TGTGCCAGCAGCCCGGACAGCATATCCTACGAGCAGTACTTC. The resulting protein is CASSPDSISYEQYF.